Shown below are 15 T cell receptor beta chains from a single sample sequenced in a study of OX40 agonist ivuxolimab in advanced cancers. Data came from immunoSEQ multiplex PCR; TCRdb stores just in-frame clones and leaves some out. The top ten hold approximately 13% of the sample, which has 70,000 to 90,000 clones, roughly 91% seen once. The specimen was CD4+ or CD8+ T cells sorted from blood, collected in a trial of the OX40 agonist ivuxolimab. The receptors derive from an adult with an advanced solid tumor such as melanoma, head and neck, liver or kidney cancer.

J is TRBJ1-4 and V is TRBV6-1, with D maybe TRBD1 (6 bases). This CDR3 has 14 residues. Germline V gene sequence: CDR1 MNHNS, CDR2 SASEGT. Trimming removed 2 bases from V and 7 bases from J, with 11 bases in between. The CDR3 loop is CASSEWTDTEKLFF. As DNA, the CDR3 is TGTGCCAGCAGTGAATGGACAGACACTGAAAAACTGTTTTTT.

The chain recombines TRBV10-3 with TRBJ2-7; 10 bases match TRBD1. In germline, CDR1 is ENHRY, CDR2 SYGVKD. The ends lost 9 bases at V and 5 bases at J; junction bases unmatched: 10. The CDR3 loop spans 14 amino acids. CDR3 protein: CAITADRGGNEQYF. As DNA, the CDR3 is TGTGCCATAACGGCGGACAGGGGGGGAAACGAGCAGTACTTC.

The chain links TRBV11-2 to TRBJ2-1; 12 nucleotides line up with TRBD2. The CDR3 has 16 residues. Germline CDR1 is SGHAT and CDR2 is FQNNGV. The J segment lost 2 bases and the V segment lost 5 bases, leaving 4 bases of the junction unmatched. The CDR3 spells CASSPRTSGTYNEQFF. CDR3 nucleotides: TGTGCCAGCAGCCCCCGGACTAGCGGGACCTACAATGAGCAGTTCTTC.

The chain is built from TRBV5-1 and TRBJ2-5; 11 bases map to TRBD2. The trim removed 4 bases at V and 2 bases at J, leaving 4 bases unmatched. CDR3 length: 15 residues. Germline V CDR1 and CDR2: SGHRS, YFSETQ. CDR3 amino acids: CASSPGTSGQETQYF. In nucleotides, the CDR3 is TGCGCCAGCAGCCCGGGGACTAGCGGACAAGAGACCCAGTACTTC. Using reference TRBV5-1 and TRBJ2-5 for the parts outside the CDR3, the full variable domain is KAGVTQTPRYLIKTRGQQVTLSCSPISGHRSVSWYQQTPGQGLQFLFEYFSETQRNKGNFPGRFSGRQFSNSRSEMNVSTLELGDSALYLCASSPGTSGQETQYFGPGTRLLVL.

This rearrangement joins TRBV5-1 to TRBJ2-7; 11 bases agree with TRBD2. The CDR3 totals 15 residues. V trimming: 4 bases; J trimming: 0 bases; junction bases outside the gene matches: 3. CDR1 is SGHRS and CDR2 is YFSETQ in the germline V gene. The DNA for the CDR3 is TGCGCCAGCAGCGATACTAGCGGGAGCTCCTACGAGCAGTACTTC. It encodes CASSDTSGSSYEQYF.

The chain couples TRBV7-9 to TRBJ1-1, with D hard to call. Trimming removed 5 bases from V and 7 bases from J, with 14 bases in between. The CDR3 is made up of 13 amino acids. The V gene's germline CDR1 is SEHNR and CDR2 FQNEAQ (reference sequence). CDR3 sequence reads: CASSGPTKSEAFF. The CDR3 DNA sequence: TGTGCCAGCAGCGGTCCTACGAAGAGTGAAGCTTTCTTT.

Comments on this clone: An end of the junction differs from the germline gene, which may be a read error. V is TRBV7-4 and J is TRBJ2-2, with 13 bases identical to TRBD2. Germline V gives CDR1 SGHVT, CDR2 SQSDAQ. The CDR3 is 18 amino acids. The CDR3 loop reads CASSLHRTSGSGSGGLFF. CDR3 sequence (DNA): TGTGCCAGCAGCCTCCACCGGACTAGCGGGAGCGGTTCCGGGGGGCTGTTTTTT.

This chain links TRBV28 with TRBJ1-5; no clear D gene. Germline V lookup: CDR1 MDHEN, CDR2 SYDVKM. This CDR3 has 14 amino acids. V was pared by 3 bases and J by 5 bases, with 11 bases between. The CDR3 DNA sequence: TGTGCCAGCAGTTTTGGAGGGTTCGATCAGCCCCAGCATTTT. This encodes CASSFGGFDQPQHF.

The chain is built from TRBV4-1 and TRBJ2-7; no definite D call. The V end was cut by 0 bases, the J end by 2 bases, with 17 bases between. Germline V gene sequence: CDR1 MGHRA, CDR2 YSYEKL. This CDR3 region has 17 residues. The CDR3 DNA follows: TGCGCCAGCAGCCAAGAGGATAAGGGCCACCCCACCTACGAGCAGTACTTC. Translated, it gives CASSQEDKGHPTYEQYF.

The chain couples TRBV5-8 to TRBJ2-3; 8 bases match TRBD2. The CDR3 spans 14 residues. From germline, CDR1 is SGHTS and CDR2 YDEGEE. With V trimmed by 0 bases and J by 5 bases, 2 bases remained unmatched. The CDR3 reads CASSLDLAGDTQYF. The CDR3 region has the DNA TGTGCCAGCAGCTTGGATCTAGCGGGAGATACGCAGTATTTT. Drawing the rest from reference TRBV5-8 and TRBJ2-3, the complete variable domain is EAGVTQSPTHLIKTRGQQATLRCSPISGHTSVYWYQQALGLGLQFLLWYDEGEERNRGNFPPRFSGRQFPNYSSELNVNALELEDSALYLCASSLDLAGDTQYFGPGTRLTVL.

J is TRBJ2-5 and V is TRBV11-2; 7 nucleotides match TRBD1. Germline V gene data show CDR1 as SGHAT and CDR2 as FQNNGV. V lost 3 bases and J lost 7; bases outside the gene matches: 5. This CDR3 is 13 amino acids long. The CDR3 coding sequence is TGTGCCAGCAGCTTCACAGGGGATGGGACCCAGTACTTC. Encoded protein: CASSFTGDGTQYF.

The V and J genes are TRBV30 and TRBJ2-2; TRBD2 agrees at 9 bases. The ends lost 1 base at V and 6 bases at J; junction bases unmatched: 9. From germline, CDR1 is GTSNPN and CDR2 SVGIG (reference sequence). CDR3 size: 16 residues. This CDR3 reads CAWSGGSGRYAGELFF. CDR3 DNA: TGTGCCTGGAGTGGGGGTAGCGGGAGATATGCCGGGGAGCTGTTTTTT.

The chain employs TRBV11-2 and TRBJ1-2; a weak D match, TRBD1 (5 bases). The CDR3 is 12 residues long. Looked up from germline, CDR1 is SGHAT and CDR2 is FQNNGV. The ends were cut back, 1 base at V and 7 bases at J, with 7 bases in the middle. CDR3 loop: CASSLVGGGYTF. The CDR3 DNA is TGTGCCAGCAGCTTAGTCGGGGGTGGCTACACCTTC.

The count of this clone is one. This sequence joins TRBV6-1 and TRBJ2-7; D is undetermined. The germline V gene encodes CDR1 MNHNS and CDR2 SASEGT. Trimming took off 8 bases at V and 3 bases at J, with 20 bases between the two ends. This CDR3 region has 15 residues. This CDR3 reads CASSAEESVYYEQYF. Written as DNA, the CDR3 is TGTGCCAGCTCGGCTGAAGAGTCTGTGTACTACGAGCAGTACTTC.

The chain recombines TRBV4-1 with TRBJ2-7, with unresolved D. V was pared by 4 bases and J by 2 bases, with 12 bases between. Germline CDR1 reads MGHRA; CDR2 reads YSYEKL. The CDR3 runs to 14 residues. The CDR3 DNA sequence: TGCGCCAGCAGCCGCGGTGTCGGGCCCTACGAGCAGTACTTC. It encodes CASSRGVGPYEQYF.